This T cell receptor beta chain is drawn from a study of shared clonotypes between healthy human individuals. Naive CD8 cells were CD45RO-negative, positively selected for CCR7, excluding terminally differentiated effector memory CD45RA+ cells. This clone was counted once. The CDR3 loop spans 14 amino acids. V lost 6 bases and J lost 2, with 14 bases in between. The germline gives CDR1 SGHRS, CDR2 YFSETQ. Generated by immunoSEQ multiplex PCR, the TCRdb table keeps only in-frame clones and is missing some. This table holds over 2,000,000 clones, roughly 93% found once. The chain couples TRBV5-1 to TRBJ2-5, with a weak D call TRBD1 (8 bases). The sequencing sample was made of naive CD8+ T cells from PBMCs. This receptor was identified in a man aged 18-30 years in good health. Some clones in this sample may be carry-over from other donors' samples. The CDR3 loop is CASKIQGGQETQYF. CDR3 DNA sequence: TGCGCCAGCAAAATACAGGGGGGGCAAGAGACCCAGTACTTC.